Listed below are T cell receptor beta chains from one sample, sequenced in a study of OX40 agonist ivuxolimab in advanced cancers. Profiled with immunoSEQ multiplex PCR; TCRdb holds only in-frame clones, not every one. The repertoire includes 90,000 or so clones, approximately 89% of them detected once, and roughly 0.33% sits in the top ten. The material was CD4+ or CD8+ T cells sorted from blood, obtained in a trial of the OX40 agonist ivuxolimab. These receptors were obtained from an adult with an advanced solid tumor such as melanoma, head and neck, liver or kidney cancer. Each CDR3 is given with its conserved first and last residue.

length: 13
V: TRBV2
CDR3: CASRVGSNQPQHF

length: 16
V: TRBV28
CDR3: CASSIGLSSGDTEAFF

length: 15
V: TRBV19
CDR3: CASSIEGSRNQPQHF

length: 15
V: TRBV27
CDR3: CASSFNTGGTNGYTF

length: 14
V: TRBV28
CDR3: CASRGLSRSYEQYF

length: 13
V: TRBV27
CDR3: CASRKTTGSGQFF

length: 14
V: TRBV6-1
CDR3: CASSERGESYGYTF

length: 15
V: TRBV11-2
CDR3: CASSLERMRRNTIYF

length: 15
V: TRBV5-5
CDR3: CASSTRADSGNTIYF

length: 14
V: TRBV15
CDR3: CATSRVDNIGPQHF

length: 14
V: TRBV7-2
CDR3: CASSPRQGNQPQHF

length: 18
V: TRBV4-1
CDR3: CASSHRASGTEYQETQYF

length: 14
V: TRBV7-9
CDR3: CASSGDSAKREQYF

length: 13
V: TRBV5-1
CDR3: CASSLDWTDTQYF

length: 14
V: TRBV28
CDR3: CASIMTGSNEKLFF

length: 13
V: TRBV27
CDR3: CASSLGYYNEQFF

length: 18
V: TRBV13
CDR3: CASSYRLAGPRYQETQYF

length: 13
V: TRBV18
CDR3: CASSPTGDQPQHF